This T cell receptor beta chain comes out of a study of beta chain features in type 1 diabetes. Turning to the study itself: All samples combined gave roughly 100,000,000 sorted cells for examination. General study results and limits: All four CD4+ subsets of Type 1 diabetes patients contained TCRB CDR3s that were moderately but significantly shorter. In these data, an HLA type influence on TCRB rearrangement remained unresolved. At VDJ recombination sites, type 1 diabetes patients had fewer insertions and more deleted nucleotides.

This clone showed up just a few times. Its antigen is as yet unknown. Expressed TCRB transcripts were sequenced because the entire RNA isolate underwent reverse transcription. Only in-frame clones appear in the TCRdb table, and some are missing; sequencing was by immunoSEQ multiplex PCR. The sample records roughly 240,000 clones, roughly 25% being singletons. Every donor provided one heparinised blood draw, which averaged about 110 mL. Source material: naive CD4+ T cells from blood. This sequence was found in a woman under 40 with type 1 diabetes.

The chain's CDR3 is CASSLATNYGYTF. CDR3 bases: TGTGCCAGCAGCTTAGCTACTAACTATGGCTACACCTTC. The V gene is TRBV7-9, the J gene TRBJ1-2; the D is unclear. Germline CDR1 SEHNR, CDR2 FQNEAQ (reference sequence). The CDR3 contains 13 residues. V dropped 0 bases and J dropped 0 bases, with 2 bases sitting between them. Combining the CDR3 with reference TRBV7-9 and TRBJ1-2 gives the whole variable domain DTGVSQNPRHKITKRGQNVTFRCDPISEHNRLYWYRQTLGQGPEFLTYFQNEAQLEKSRLLSDRFSAERPKGSFSTLEIQRTEQGDSAMYLCASSLATNYGYTFGSGTRLTVV.